This T cell receptor (beta chain) originates from a study of T cell responses to AZD1222 COVID-19 vaccine (dated by TCRdb to the early 2020s). Some background on the complete study: AZD1222 recipients given second doses at about 4 weeks or at about 12 weeks were pooled, since spike-specific TCR depth and breadth were not found to differ between the two schedules. TCR sequencing covered 230 or so trial participants: 200 to 220 given two doses of AZD1222 and 26 given two doses of MenACWY control vaccine. Trial participants were enrolled by age into subgroups of 18-55, 56-69 and 70-plus years, and 148, 28 and 57 TCR-sequenced participants, respectively, were included in these subgroups.

On this clone itself: Its binding antigen is unknown. Per-base quality was not reported, and no clone a single base away is much larger than it.

Its CDR3 holds 13 amino acids, cysteine through phenylalanine. Left in the record is the CDR3 DNA by itself, 39 bases read in frame from the first base. Cut back by 7 bases and 7 bases, the V and J ends lie 14 bases apart. Looking up the germline V gene yields CDR1 MDHEN and CDR2 SYDVKM. Broader findings and caveats from the paper: The 56-69-year group was small, and its depth increase did not reach significance, likely because of low power. Participants were mostly white British, with more females than males. The authors suggested clonal diversity may have been underestimated. Reportedly, almost half of the unique spike-specific TCRs recognized epitopes lying outside the regions that are mutated in the B.1.351 and B.1.1.7 variants. After two AZD1222 doses, both the breadth and the depth of spike-specific TCRs were significantly higher than at day 0 and than in MenACWY recipients. Because no day 14 peak-response samples were available, repertoires were characterized only after the peak T cell response. Conclusions about previously exposed vaccinees are limited, since just a handful of AZD1222 recipients were seropositive for SARS-CoV-2 at baseline. CD4 TCRs associated with the vaccine covered the entire spike protein, and the dominant responses were in regions 160-218 and 743-854.

The time point label, as the study defines it: baseline before first vaccination. The vaccinee samples were drawn from two UK trials, COV001 and COV002, one of which was a single-blind randomized controlled phase 2/3 trial testing AZD1222 (ChAdOx1 nCoV-19) in healthy adults. For TCRbeta chain sequencing, PBMC samples were collected from trial participants at day 0 and at day 28 after the second dose. The CDR3 regions of human TCRbeta chains were subjected to immunosequencing. On the authors' methods: TCRs in the repertoires were matched against a reference library of SARS-CoV-2-specific TCRs that had been generated with the MIRA antigen-specificity platform. Breadth was defined as the fraction of unique TCRs that were SARS-CoV-2-associated, and depth was defined as the fraction of total T cells that were SARS-CoV-2-associated. Using the MIRA data, each spike-specific TCR was mapped to the spike region that the TCR reacts to and placed in a CD4 or CD8 class. Log10-transformed breadth and depth values were compared by one-way ANOVA with Sidak's multiple comparisons tests. The source is immuneACCESS, and TCRdb retained only in-frame sequences with V and J called. Part of the clones is not carried over; for the studies checked, unresolved V genes explain less than half of this, and the remainder is unexplained. From that table come the V and J calls and clone size; the DNA was used to work out D and trimming. The sample contains roughly 55,000 clones, more than 80% of them found a single time. Roughly 2% of the sample goes to the ten largest clones.

The specimen comprised peripheral blood, sampled on day 0 of AZD1222 vaccination. This sequence was found in an adult in good health. The chain joins TRBV28 to TRBJ1-5, with TRBD1 perhaps the D gene, on 6 matching bases. The bases read TGTGCCAGCATCGGGGGGCGGGGGCAGCCCCAGCATTTT. This is translated as CASIGGRGQPQHF. Where the CDR3 stops, the reference TRBV28 and TRBJ1-5 genes take over; the full variable domain is DVKVTQSSRYLVKRTGEKVFLECVQDMDHENMFWYRQDPGLGLRLIYFSYDVKMKEKGDIPEGYSVSREKKERFSLILESASTNQTSMYLCASIGGRGQPQHFGDGTRLSIL.